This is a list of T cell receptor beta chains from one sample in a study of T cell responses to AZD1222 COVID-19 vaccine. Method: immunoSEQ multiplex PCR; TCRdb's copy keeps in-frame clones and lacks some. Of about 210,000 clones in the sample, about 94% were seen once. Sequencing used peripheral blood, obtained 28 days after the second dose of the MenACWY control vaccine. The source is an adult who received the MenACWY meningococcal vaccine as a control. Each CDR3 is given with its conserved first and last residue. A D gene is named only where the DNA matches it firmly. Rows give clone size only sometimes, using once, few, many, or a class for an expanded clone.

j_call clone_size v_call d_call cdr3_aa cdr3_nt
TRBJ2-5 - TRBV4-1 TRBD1 CASSQDLGTGGETQYF TGCGCCAGCAGCCAAGATTTGGGGACAGGGGGAGAGACCCAGTACTTC
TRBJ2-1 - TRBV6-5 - CASSYREGWDEQFF TGTGCCAGCAGTTACCGGGAAGGCTGGGATGAGCAGTTCTTC
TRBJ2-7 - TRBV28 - CASQAGEQYF TGTGCCAGCCAAGCCGGGGAGCAGTACTTC
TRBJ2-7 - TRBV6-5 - CASSYASSPAEQYF TGTGCCAGCAGTTACGCCTCTAGTCCGGCAGAGCAGTACTTC
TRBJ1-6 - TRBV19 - CASSPQAGLDNSPLHF TGTGCCAGTAGTCCCCAGGCAGGACTAGATAATTCACCCCTCCACTTT
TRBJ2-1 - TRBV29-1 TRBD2 CSVEPRTSGRAYNEQFF TGCAGCGTCGAACCACGGACTAGCGGGAGGGCCTACAATGAGCAGTTCTTC
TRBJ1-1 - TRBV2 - CASSEIIQGNTEAFF TGTGCCAGCAGTGAAATTATCCAGGGTAACACTGAAGCTTTCTTT
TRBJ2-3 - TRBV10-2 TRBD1 CASTGQESTDTQYF TGCGCCAGCACGGGACAGGAGAGCACAGATACGCAGTATTTT
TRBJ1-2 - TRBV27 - CASSFGPNYGYTF TGTGCCAGCAGTTTCGGACCCAACTATGGCTACACCTTC
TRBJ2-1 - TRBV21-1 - CASSKRSGRANEQFF TGTGCCAGCAGCAAAAGGAGCGGGAGGGCCAATGAGCAGTTCTTC
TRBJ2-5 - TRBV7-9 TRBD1 CASSARGRRETQYF TGTGCCAGCAGCGCTAGGGGGCGGCGGGAGACCCAGTACTTC
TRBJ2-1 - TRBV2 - CASHSPSYNEQFF TGTGCCAGCCACAGCCCCTCCTACAATGAGCAGTTCTTC
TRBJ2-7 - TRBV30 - CAWSSNGRSSYEQYF TGTGCCTGGAGCTCGAACGGTCGGTCTTCCTACGAGCAGTACTTC
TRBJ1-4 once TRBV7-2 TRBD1 CASSRDRGNEKLFF TGTGCCAGCAGTAGGGACAGGGGGAACGAAAAACTGTTTTTT
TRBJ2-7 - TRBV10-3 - CATSALGGIGGEQYF TGTGCCACTTCCGCACTAGGGGGTATCGGGGGCGAGCAGTACTTC
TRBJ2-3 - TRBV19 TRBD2 CASSILGGSLTDTQYF TGTGCCAGTAGTATCCTCGGGGGGTCCCTCACAGATACGCAGTATTTT
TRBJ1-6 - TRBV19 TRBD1 CASSTPRTGTYSPLHF TGTGCCAGTAGTACACCTCGGACAGGGACTTATTCACCCCTCCACTTT
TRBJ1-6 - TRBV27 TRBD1 CASRDRAYNSPLHF TGTGCCAGCCGGGACAGGGCCTATAATTCACCCCTCCACTTT
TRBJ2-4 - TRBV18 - CASTRNARENIQYF TGTGCCAGCACCCGAAATGCCAGGGAAAACATTCAGTACTTC
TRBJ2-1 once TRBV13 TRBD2 CASSVAGYNEQFF TGTGCCAGCAGTGTAGCGGGGTACAATGAGCAGTTCTTC
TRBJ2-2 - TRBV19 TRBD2 CASSIDTGLAGGELFF TGTGCCAGTAGTATAGATACGGGACTAGCAGGCGGGGAGCTGTTTTTT
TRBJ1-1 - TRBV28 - CASSSGQNTEAFF TGTGCCAGCAGTAGCGGACAGAACACTGAAGCTTTCTTT
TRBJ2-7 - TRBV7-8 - CASSLEKEGEQYF TGTGCCAGCAGCTTAGAGAAGGAGGGCGAGCAGTACTTC
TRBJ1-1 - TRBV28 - CASSLSSPAEAFF TGTGCCAGCAGTTTATCCAGTCCCGCCGAAGCTTTCTTT
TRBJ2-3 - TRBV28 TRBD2 CASSLGTTSTDTQYF TGTGCCAGCAGTTTAGGGACTACTAGCACAGATACGCAGTATTTT
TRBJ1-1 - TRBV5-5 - CASSLRVSTNTEAFF TGTGCCAGCAGCTTAAGGGTTAGTACGAACACTGAAGCTTTCTTT
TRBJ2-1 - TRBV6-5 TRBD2 CASTSGTSGNNEQFF TGTGCCAGCACATCCGGGACTAGCGGGAACAATGAGCAGTTCTTC
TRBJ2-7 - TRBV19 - CASSMAERWEQYF TGTGCCAGTAGTATGGCCGAAAGGTGGGAGCAGTACTTC
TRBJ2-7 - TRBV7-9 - CASSSVFSYEQYF TGTGCCAGCAGCTCCGTTTTCTCCTACGAGCAGTACTTC
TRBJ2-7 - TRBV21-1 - CASSKATQAYEQYF TGTGCCAGCAGCAAAGCAACACAGGCCTACGAGCAGTACTTC
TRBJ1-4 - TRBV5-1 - CASSLAEFLNEKLFF TGCGCCAGCAGCTTGGCGGAGTTCCTCAATGAAAAACTGTTTTTT
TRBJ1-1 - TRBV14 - CASSQVLGGPEAFF TGTGCCAGCAGCCAAGTTCTTGGGGGTCCTGAAGCTTTCTTT
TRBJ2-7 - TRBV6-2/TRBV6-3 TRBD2 CASSYLASGYEQYF TGTGCCAGCAGTTACCTGGCTAGCGGGTACGAGCAGTACTTC
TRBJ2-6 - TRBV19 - CASREVSGANALTF TGTGCCAGTCGCGAGGTCTCTGGGGCCAACGCCCTGACTTTC
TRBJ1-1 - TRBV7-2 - CASSLGPSGNTEAFF TGTGCCAGCAGCTTAGGGCCCAGCGGGAACACTGAAGCTTTCTTT
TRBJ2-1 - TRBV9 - CASSPQGNNEQFF TGTGCCAGCAGCCCCCAGGGAAACAATGAGCAGTTCTTC
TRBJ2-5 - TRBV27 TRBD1 CASRWTGTETQYF TGTGCCAGCAGGTGGACAGGGACGGAGACCCAGTACTTC
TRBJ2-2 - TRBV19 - CATCFRVGTGELFF TGTGCCACCTGTTTCAGGGTAGGCACCGGGGAGCTGTTTTTT
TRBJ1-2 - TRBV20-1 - CRDYGYTF TGTAGAGATTATGGCTACACCTTC
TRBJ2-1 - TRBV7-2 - CASSVHGRSNEQFF TGTGCCAGCAGCGTTCACGGTAGGTCCAATGAGCAGTTCTTC
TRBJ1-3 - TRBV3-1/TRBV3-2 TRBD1 CASSQTGNENTIYF TGTGCCAGCAGCCAGACAGGGAACGAAAACACCATATATTTT
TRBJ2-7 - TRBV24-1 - CATSPGGEQYF TGTGCCACCAGCCCAGGTGGCGAGCAGTACTTC
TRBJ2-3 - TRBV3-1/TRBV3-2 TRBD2 CASSERGAGDTQYF TGTGCCAGCAGTGAGCGGGGGGCCGGAGATACGCAGTATTTT
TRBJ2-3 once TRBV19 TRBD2 CASSASGGGDTQYF TGTGCCAGTAGTGCTAGCGGGGGCGGGGATACGCAGTATTTT
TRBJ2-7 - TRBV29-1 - CSVVTQAYEQYF TGCAGCGTTGTGACCCAGGCATACGAGCAGTACTTC